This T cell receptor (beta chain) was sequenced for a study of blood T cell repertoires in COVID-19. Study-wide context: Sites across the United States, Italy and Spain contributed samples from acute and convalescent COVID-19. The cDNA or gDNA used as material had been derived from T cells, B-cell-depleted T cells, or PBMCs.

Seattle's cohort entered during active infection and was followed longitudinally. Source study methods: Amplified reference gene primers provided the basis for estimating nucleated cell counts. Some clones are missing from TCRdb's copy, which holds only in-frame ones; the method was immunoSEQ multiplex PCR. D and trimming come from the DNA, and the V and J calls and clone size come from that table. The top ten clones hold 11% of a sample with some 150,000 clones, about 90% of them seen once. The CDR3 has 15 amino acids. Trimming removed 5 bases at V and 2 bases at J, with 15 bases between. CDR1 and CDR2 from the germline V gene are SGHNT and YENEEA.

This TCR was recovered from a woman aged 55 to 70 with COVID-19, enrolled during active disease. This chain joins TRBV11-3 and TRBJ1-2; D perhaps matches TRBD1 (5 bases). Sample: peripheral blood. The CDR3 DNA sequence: TGTGCCAGCAGCCTTCGGGGGGGAGTAAACTATGGCTACACCTTC. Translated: CASSLRGGVNYGYTF. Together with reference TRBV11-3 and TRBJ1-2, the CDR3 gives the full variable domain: EAGVVQSPRYKIIEKKQPVAFWCNPISGHNTLYWYLQNLGQGPELLIRYENEEAVDDSQLPKDRFSAERLKGVDSTLKIQPAELGDSAVYLCASSLRGGVNYGYTFGSGTRLTVV.